These 4 T cell receptor beta chains came from one sample sequenced in a study of T-cell reconstitution after alpha-beta-depleted transplantation in children. Preparation of the TCRbeta library was carried out with unique molecular identifiers. TCRdb re-called the PCR reads through MiXCR, storing one row per CDR3 protein. The data show about 1,000,000 distinct CDR3 sequences, around 30% seen once. The sample consisted of PBMCs, mostly from graft donor cells, taken 360 days after TCRalphabeta/CD19-depleted stem cell transplant. These receptors were collected from a boy under two years old who had a stem cell transplant for SCID, so the T cells may come from the graft donor.

This chain connects TRBV5-1 to TRBJ2-5; D is uncertain. CDR3 size: 16 residues. V lost 2 bases, J lost 3 bases, and 17 bases lay in between. CDR1 and CDR2 (germline): SGHRS, YFSETQ. The CDR3 DNA reads TGCGCCAGCAGCTTAGAGCTCGCCCGCGCCAAAGAGACCCAGTACTTC. It yields the protein CASSLELARAKETQYF.

This clonotype showed up just a few times. The rearrangement joins TRBV7-9 to TRBJ1-4, with no clear D. Germline V lookup: CDR1 SEHNR, CDR2 FQNEAQ (reference sequence). The germline V and J ends were trimmed by 2 bases and 4 bases, with 11 bases remaining between them. The CDR3 has 15 amino acids. Written as DNA, the CDR3 is TGTGCCAGCAGCTTATTCGACAACTATAATGAAAAACTGTTTTTT. It yields the protein CASSLFDNYNEKLFF.

This chain joins TRBV28 and TRBJ1-3; tentative D call: TRBD1 (6 bases). Germline assignment: CDR1 MDHEN and CDR2 SYDVKM. Trimming left V 4 bases short and J 0 bases short, with 13 bases between. The CDR3 consists of 16 residues. The CDR3 here is CASSWDKYYSGNTIYF. CDR3 sequence (DNA): TGTGCCAGCAGTTGGGACAAATACTACTCTGGAAACACCATATATTTT.

The chain couples TRBV20-1 to TRBJ2-4, with D unresolved. V lost 2 bases and J lost 0, with 11 bases in between. The length of the CDR3 is 15 residues. In germline, CDR1 is DFQATT, CDR2 SNEGSKA (reference sequence). DNA for the CDR3: TGCAGTGCTAGAAGTTCACCTTTAGCCAAAAACATTCAGTACTTC. Its translation: CSARSSPLAKNIQYF.